Sequencing of this TCR beta chain was carried out in a study of Ad26.COV2.S vaccination and SARS-CoV-2 variants. Documented treatment: around 19 received Ad26.COV2.S at low or high dose, single or two shots; a few received placebo; per-sample allocation not given. Sampling took place 63 days after the first vaccine or placebo injection. The protocol was immunoSEQ multiplex PCR, while the TCRdb copy is restricted to in-frame clones and leaves out a portion. The data hold about 400,000 clones, with about 90% observed a single time. Trimming removed 1 base from V and 2 bases from J; junction bases left unmatched: 2. Germline values: CDR1 SGHTA, CDR2 FQGNSA. The CDR3 is 15 residues long.

J is TRBJ2-1 and V is TRBV7-2; TRBD1 matches 7 bases. This sample comprised peripheral blood, obtained in a trial of Ad26.COV2.S vaccine versus placebo. The source is a person between 18 and 60 years old who received the Ad26.COV2.S COVID-19 vaccine or a placebo. The CDR3 region has the DNA TGTGCCAGCAGCTTAGAGGGACAGACCTACAATGAGCAGTTCTTC. Translation: CASSLEGQTYNEQFF.